This TCR beta chain emerged from a study of siplizumab effects on memory and regulatory T cells. Broader study findings: Among mappable alloreactive CD4+ clones, the Treg-derived fraction averaged 68.8% with siplizumab versus about 25% in controls. Proliferating siplizumab-cultured Tregs lacked confirmed suppressive function. About 75-97% of proliferating CD4+ or CD8+ clones had no assignable naive or memory phenotype.

As regards this clone: Its antigen is not identified.

CDR1 and CDR2 (germline): SGHDT, YYEEEE. V shed 0 bases and J shed 0 bases, with 8 bases lying between them. CDR3 length: 15 amino acids. Clones were sequenced by immunoSEQ multiplex PCR, and TCRdb holds only the in-frame ones, with some missing. The table shows more than 95,000 clones, with about 93% occurring only once. J is TRBJ2-3 and V is TRBV5-6; D might be TRBD2 (6 bases). Sequencing was carried out using CD4+ T cells sorted from blood. This receptor was obtained from a human donor in good health. This CDR3 is CASSLGAGSTDTQYF. The CDR3 DNA sequence: TGTGCCAGCAGCTTGGGAGCGGGTAGCACAGATACGCAGTATTTT.